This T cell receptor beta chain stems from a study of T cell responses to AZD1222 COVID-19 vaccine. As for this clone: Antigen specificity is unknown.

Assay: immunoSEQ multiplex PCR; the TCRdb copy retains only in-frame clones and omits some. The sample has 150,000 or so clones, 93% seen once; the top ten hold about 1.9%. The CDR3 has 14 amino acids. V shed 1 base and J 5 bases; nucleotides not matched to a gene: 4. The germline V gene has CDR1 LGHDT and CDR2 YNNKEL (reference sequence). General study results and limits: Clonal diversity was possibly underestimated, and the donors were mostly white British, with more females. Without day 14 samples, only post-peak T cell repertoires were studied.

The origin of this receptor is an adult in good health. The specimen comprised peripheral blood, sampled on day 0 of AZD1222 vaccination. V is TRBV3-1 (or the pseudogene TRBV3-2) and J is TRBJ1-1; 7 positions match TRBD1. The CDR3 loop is CASSQVQGRTEAFF. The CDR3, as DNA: TGTGCCAGCAGCCAAGTACAGGGGAGGACTGAAGCTTTCTTT.